A single sample is the source of the 29 T cell receptor beta chains below, sequenced in a study of cytomegalovirus exposure and HLA in healthy donors. The PCR contained 60 Vbeta and 13 Jbeta primers. Method: immunoSEQ multiplex PCR; TCRdb's copy keeps in-frame clones and lacks some. The sample records 120,000 or so clones, 60% to 75% being singletons. The sequenced sample consisted of PBMCs. The source of these receptors is a woman between 35 and 50 years old in good health and CMV-seropositive.

This clone has a handful of counts. The chain employs TRBV5-4 and TRBJ1-1, with 9 bases matching TRBD1. Looked up from germline, CDR1 is SGHNT and CDR2 is YYREEE (reference sequence). J lost 4 bases, V lost 4 bases, and 14 bases had no gene match. The CDR3 spans 17 residues. This chain's CDR3 is CASSGFGVTGGITEAFF. CDR3 coding DNA: TGTGCCAGCAGCGGATTCGGCGTTACAGGGGGCATCACTGAAGCTTTCTTT.

The genes are TRBV28 and TRBJ1-2, with 10 bases fitting TRBD1. V shed 6 bases and J 2 bases; nucleotides not matched to a gene: 3. Germline CDR1 and CDR2: MDHEN and SYDVKM. CDR3 length: 14 amino acids. For the CDR3, the DNA is TGTGCCAGCAGCCGGACAGGGGGGAACTATGGCTACACCTTC. It encodes CASSRTGGNYGYTF.

The chain carries TRBV27 and TRBJ1-5, with 7 positions matching TRBD1. Germline V gene data show CDR1 as MNHEY and CDR2 as SMNVEV (reference sequence). Losses at the gene ends were 5 bases for V and 2 bases for J; bases not matched to a gene: 6. CDR3 length: 15 residues. CDR3 amino acids: CASSPRQGGNQPQHF. CDR3 bases: TGTGCCAGCAGTCCCCGACAGGGCGGCAATCAGCCCCAGCATTTT.

The genes are TRBV5-6 and TRBJ1-1; 7 bases line up with TRBD1. This CDR3 is built from 14 residues. Germline V lookup: CDR1 SGHDT, CDR2 YYEEEE. V lost 3 bases and J lost 6; bases outside the gene matches: 8. CDR3 in DNA: TGTGCCAGCAGCTCTGACGCACAGGGGCCTGAAGCTTTCTTT. Amino acids: CASSSDAQGPEAFF.

The V call is TRBV27, the J call TRBJ2-7; TRBD1 agrees at 10 bases. The CDR3 is 14 amino acids. The J segment lost 5 bases and the V segment lost 8 bases, leaving 9 bases of the junction unmatched. Germline CDR1 is MNHEY and CDR2 is SMNVEV (reference sequence). The CDR3 spells CASGTQDRGDEQYF. CDR3 DNA: TGTGCCAGCGGCACACAGGACAGGGGGGACGAGCAGTACTTC.

The chain is built from TRBV7-6 and TRBJ2-2, with D uncertain. V lost 1 base and J lost 1, with 7 bases in between. CDR1 is SGHVS, CDR2 FNYEAQ, per germline. The CDR3 is 15 residues long. CDR3 loop: CASSLGPGNTGELFF. The CDR3 region has the DNA TGTGCCAGCAGCTTAGGCCCAGGGAACACCGGGGAGCTGTTTTTT.

V gene TRBV19 combines with J gene TRBJ1-4, with 10 bases fitting TRBD1. With 3 bases clipped from V and 8 bases from J, the junction kept 9 bases outside the gene matches. There are 16 residues in the CDR3. Germline-derived CDR1 and CDR2 are LNHDA and SQIVND (reference sequence). This chain's CDR3 is CASSILLTGGSEKLFF. The CDR3 DNA reads as TGTGCCAGTAGTATCCTCTTGACAGGGGGCAGCGAAAAACTGTTTTTT. The whole variable domain, filled in from reference TRBV19 and TRBJ1-4, reads DGGITQSPKYLFRKEGQNVTLSCEQNLNHDAMYWYRQDPGQGLRLIYYSQIVNDFQKGDIAEGYSVSREKKESFPLTVTSAQKNPTAFYLCASSILLTGGSEKLFFGSGTQLSVL.

This clone was counted once. V is TRBV5-1 and J is TRBJ2-2, with 7 bases fitting TRBD1. CDR1 and CDR2 (germline): SGHRS, YFSETQ. The CDR3 is 16 amino acids. Losses at the gene ends were 5 bases for V and 4 bases for J; bases not matched to a gene: 11. The CDR3 nucleotides read TGCGCCAGCAGTAAGGGAGACAGGGAGTCCACCGGGGAGCTGTTTTTT. Its protein is CASSKGDRESTGELFF.

The sample holds a few counts of this clone. This chain uses TRBV9 with TRBJ2-1, with 11 nucleotides matching TRBD1. V trimming: 4 bases; J trimming: 8 bases; junction bases outside the gene matches: 5. This CDR3 is built from 14 residues. Germline CDR1 reads SGDLS; CDR2 reads YYNGEE. The CDR3: CASSLRTGGDEQFF. For the CDR3, the DNA is TGTGCCAGCAGCTTAAGGACAGGGGGCGATGAGCAGTTCTTC.

The chain uses TRBV18 and TRBJ1-2, with unresolved D. Germline V gene data show CDR1 as KGHSH and CDR2 as LQKENI. This CDR3 spans 15 amino acids. V was shortened by 5 bases and J by 4 bases, with 17 bases between the two germline ends. The CDR3 reads CASSFFSEAGYGYTF. The CDR3 DNA is TGTGCCAGCTCATTCTTCTCCGAGGCGGGCTATGGCTACACCTTC.

The V gene is TRBV4-3, the J gene TRBJ2-1; no clear D gene. This CDR3 contains 12 residues. V was pared by 4 bases and J by 4 bases, with 5 bases between. Germline V gene data show CDR1 as LGHNA and CDR2 as YSLEER. CDR3 coding DNA: TGCGCCAGCAGCCTAACATACAATGAGCAGTTCTTC. Translated: CASSLTYNEQFF.

The rearrangement links TRBV4-3 to TRBJ1-1, with a tentative D call TRBD1 (6 bases). Germline V gene data show CDR1 as LGHNA and CDR2 as YSLEER. CDR3 size: 15 residues. Trimming left V 4 bases short and J 0 bases short, with 12 bases between. The CDR3 nucleotides are TGCGCCAGCAGCCCCGGACAGATCATGAACACTGAAGCTTTCTTT. It codes for CASSPGQIMNTEAFF.

This clone was detected only a few times. The chain employs TRBV9 and TRBJ1-2; no clear D. The CDR3 is 14 amino acids. Germline CDR1 is SGDLS and CDR2 is YYNGEE. Trimming removed 4 bases from V and 0 bases from J, with 10 bases in between. DNA for the CDR3: TGTGCCAGCAGCACCTCAGGCTCTAACTATGGCTACACCTTC. It yields the protein CASSTSGSNYGYTF.

The J gene is TRBJ2-1, the V gene TRBV30; 7 bases match TRBD2. The J segment lost 10 bases and the V segment lost 0 bases, leaving 9 bases of the junction unmatched. The CDR3 length is 14 residues. The germline V gene has CDR1 GTSNPN and CDR2 SVGIG (reference sequence). CDR3 nucleotides: TGTGCCTGGAGTGTCCGGGACCCCGGGGGGGAGCAGTTCTTC. Protein: CAWSVRDPGGEQFF.

This clone has only a few counts. CDR3 protein: CASSQELAGNTHYEQYF. CDR3 DNA sequence: TGTGCCAGCAGCCAAGAACTAGCGGGCAATACTCACTACGAGCAGTACTTC. The rearrangement uses TRBV4-2 and TRBJ2-7, with TRBD2 identical over 9 bases. The CDR3 totals 17 residues. V was clipped by 0 bases and J by 3 bases; unmatched bases: 9. CDR1 is LGHNA, CDR2 YNFKEQ, per germline.

The V and J genes are TRBV4-3 and TRBJ2-7; possible D gene TRBD1, 10 bases. The CDR3 extends over 15 amino acids. Germline values: CDR1 LGHNA, CDR2 YSLEER. The ends were cut back, 1 base at V and 7 bases at J, with 17 bases in the middle. The CDR3 sequence is CASSQARGGQGEQYF. The CDR3 nucleotides read TGCGCCAGCAGCCAAGCGCGGGGGGGACAGGGGGAGCAGTACTTC.

The chain combines TRBV7-9 with TRBJ2-1, with TRBD2 matching 9 bases. V was clipped by 1 base and J by 8 bases; unmatched bases: 9. The CDR3 consists of 16 residues. In germline, CDR1 is SEHNR, CDR2 FQNEAQ (reference sequence). CDR3 in DNA: TGTGCCAGCAGCTTAGACCTAGCGGGAAGGGGGGATGAGCAGTTCTTC. This translates into CASSLDLAGRGDEQFF.

The chain's CDR3 is CASSLASGASYEQYF. CDR3 sequence (DNA): TGTGCCAGCAGCTTAGCTAGCGGGGCCTCCTACGAGCAGTACTTC. The gene calls are TRBV7-8 and TRBJ2-7; 8 bases line up with TRBD2. Losses at the gene ends were 0 bases for V and 0 bases for J; bases not matched to a gene: 1. The CDR3 loop spans 15 amino acids. Looked up from germline, CDR1 is SGHVS and CDR2 is FQNEAQ.

The chain couples TRBV7-6 to TRBJ2-1; 9 positions match TRBD2. The CDR3 runs to 17 residues. The junction had 5 bases not matched to a gene; V was cut back by 0 bases and J by 2 bases. CDR1 and CDR2 from the germline V gene are SGHVS and FNYEAQ. The CDR3 loop reads CASSLASGGITYNEQFF. For the CDR3, the DNA is TGTGCCAGCAGCTTAGCTAGCGGGGGAATCACCTACAATGAGCAGTTCTTC. The whole variable domain, filled in from reference TRBV7-6 and TRBJ2-1, reads GAGVSQSPRYKVTKRGQDVALRCDPISGHVSLYWYRQALGQGPEFLTYFNYEAQQDKSGLPNDRFSAERPEGSISTLTIQRTEQRDSAMYRCASSLASGGITYNEQFFGPGTRLTVL.

The genes are TRBV5-4 and TRBJ1-1; 8 positions match TRBD1. Trimming removed 4 bases from V and 4 bases from J; junction bases left unmatched: 9. CDR3 length: 15 amino acids. CDR1 and CDR2 (germline): SGHNT, YYREEE (reference sequence). In DNA form, the CDR3 reads TGTGCCAGCAGCCAAGGACAGGGTGGGTTCACTGAAGCTTTCTTT. It is translated as CASSQGQGGFTEAFF.

This rearrangement joins TRBV6-5 to TRBJ2-1; D is unclear. From germline, CDR1 is MNHEY and CDR2 SVGAGI. The length of the CDR3 is 15 residues. V shed 0 bases and J shed 1 base, with 7 bases lying between them. CDR3 in DNA: TGTGCCAGCAGTTACTCAGCAGGTTCCTACAATGAGCAGTTCTTC. This gives the protein CASSYSAGSYNEQFF.

V gene TRBV5-1 combines with J gene TRBJ1-1, with 8 bases that match TRBD1. This CDR3 has 15 amino acids. V was pared by 4 bases and J by 7 bases, with 12 bases of the junction left unmatched. Germline assignment: CDR1 SGHRS and CDR2 YFSETQ. For the CDR3, the DNA is TGCGCCAGCAGCACGGGACGGACAGGGCGTGTTGAAGCTTTCTTT. The encoded protein is CASSTGRTGRVEAFF.

This clone turned up a few times. The chain joins TRBV7-3 to TRBJ2-5; D is unclear. Germline CDR1 reads SGHTA; CDR2 reads FQGTGA. V gave up 3 bases and J gave up 3 bases, with 5 bases separating them. This CDR3 contains 12 residues. CDR3 sequence reads: CASSLSEETQYF. The DNA for the CDR3 is TGTGCCAGCAGCTTGTCAGAAGAGACCCAGTACTTC.

The V and J genes are TRBV21-1 and TRBJ1-6; TRBD1 reflects the table's D call only, with no check against the DNA. TRBV21-1 is a recognized pseudogene. This CDR3 region has 19 residues. The CDR3 sequence: CASSPGTGGESSYNSPLHF. The CDR3 DNA follows: TGTGCCAGCAGCCCCGGGACAGGGGGGGAGAGCTCCTATAATTCACCCCTCCACTTT.

This sequence joins TRBV4-3 and TRBJ1-5; D is possibly TRBD1 (5 bases). The CDR3 consists of 15 residues. From germline, CDR1 is LGHNA and CDR2 YSLEER. Trimming left V 0 bases short and J 5 bases short, with 11 bases between. The CDR3 DNA reads TGCGCCAGCAGCCAAGAATGGGGGGGGTATCAGCCCCAGCATTTT. Translating gives CASSQEWGGYQPQHF.

CDR3 in amino acids: CASSPEGTSGVGELFF. The CDR3 nucleotides are TGTGCCAGCAGCCCGGAAGGGACTAGCGGGGTCGGGGAGCTGTTTTTT. V and J are TRBV4-2 and TRBJ2-2; 13 bases are shared with TRBD2. The CDR3 loop spans 16 amino acids. Germline V gives CDR1 LGHNA, CDR2 YNFKEQ. Trimming cost V 4 bases and J 7 bases; bases outside gene matches: 6.

This chain joins TRBV18 and TRBJ2-1, with 8 nucleotides matching TRBD2. V was clipped by 2 bases and J by 9 bases; unmatched bases: 9. The germline gives CDR1 KGHSH, CDR2 LQKENI. The CDR3 consists of 15 residues. CDR3 region: CASSPDPAREVEQFF. For the CDR3, the DNA is TGTGCCAGCTCACCAGATCCCGCGCGGGAGGTTGAGCAGTTCTTC.

The chain has TRBV28 and TRBJ2-7; 9 positions match TRBD1. The CDR3 is 15 residues long. With V trimmed by 5 bases and J by 4 bases, 9 bases remained unmatched. Germline CDR1 is MDHEN and CDR2 is SYDVKM. The CDR3 is CASSPGGTGQYEQYF. In nucleotides, the CDR3 is TGTGCCAGCAGTCCTGGGGGGACAGGGCAATACGAGCAGTACTTC.

CDR3 residues: CASSLVVRTERNSPLHF. For the CDR3, the DNA is TGTGCCAGCAGCTTAGTTGTGAGGACAGAGCGTAATTCACCCCTCCACTTT. This sequence joins TRBV7-3 and TRBJ1-6, with D maybe TRBD1 (6 bases). Trimming stripped 2 bases from V and 6 bases from J, with 17 bases between. This CDR3 has 17 residues. From germline, CDR1 is SGHTA and CDR2 FQGTGA.